The T cell receptor beta chain described here comes from a study of a mutant IDH1 vaccine in newly diagnosed glioma. As for the study in general: The treated population exhibited a male proportion of about 60%, a female proportion of roughly 38%, and a mean age of approximately 41 years.

Sample time point: week 35, safety follow-up. Vaccinated patients received 300 ug of mutant IDH1 20-mer peptide per dose, with topical imiquimod. Scheduled for weeks 1, 3, 5, 7, 11, 15, 19 and 23, eight vaccinations were given to patients. With respect to this clone: The antigen is unknown.

Repertoires were generated with immunoSEQ multiplex PCR, while TCRdb's copy carries only in-frame clones and drops some. The sample lists some 63,000 clones; roughly 74% were seen once. Germline CDR1 and CDR2: SEHNR and FQNEAQ (reference sequence). The CDR3 spans 13 residues. The V gene lost 5 bases and the J gene lost 6 bases, with 10 bases spanning the gap. This chain uses TRBV7-9 with TRBJ2-2; D ambiguous. This sequence originates from a man over 45 with glioma. Specimen: PBMCs, collected from a glioma patient whose treatment included an IDH1 peptide vaccine. The CDR3 nucleotides are TGTGCCAGCAGCCTTGGTAGTTCCGGGGAGCTGTTTTTT. It codes for CASSLGSSGELFF.